This TCR beta chain was recovered during a study of early T cells in non-severe SARS-CoV-2 infection. General study points: Sequences matched to VDJdb favored anti-spike CD8 responses, while private and CD4 specificities were missed.

TCRdb ran MiXCR on the 5' RACE reads and lists one entry per CDR3 protein. The sample consists of around 75,000 distinct CDR3 sequences, 8.5% to 10% of them appearing once. In its sample, this clonotype was seen a few times. No antigen is known for it. The V gene's germline CDR1 is MDHEN and CDR2 SYDVKM. Trimming removed 6 bases from V and 4 bases from J; junction bases left unmatched: 7. The CDR3 extends over 15 amino acids. The receptor comes from an adult who was a healthcare worker with PCR-confirmed SARS-CoV-2 infection or an uninfected control (not recorded which). Source material: whole blood. The chain is built from TRBV28 and TRBJ2-3; 10 bases align to TRBD2. In nucleotides, the CDR3 is TGTGCCAGCAGCCTTAGCGGGGGGTGGGCAGATACGCAGTATTTT. Translation: CASSLSGGWADTQYF. The full variable domain, completed using reference TRBV28 and TRBJ2-3, is DVKVTQSSRYLVKRTGEKVFLECVQDMDHENMFWYRQDPGLGLRLIYFSYDVKMKEKGDIPEGYSVSREKKERFSLILESASTNQTSMYLCASSLSGGWADTQYFGPGTRLTVL.